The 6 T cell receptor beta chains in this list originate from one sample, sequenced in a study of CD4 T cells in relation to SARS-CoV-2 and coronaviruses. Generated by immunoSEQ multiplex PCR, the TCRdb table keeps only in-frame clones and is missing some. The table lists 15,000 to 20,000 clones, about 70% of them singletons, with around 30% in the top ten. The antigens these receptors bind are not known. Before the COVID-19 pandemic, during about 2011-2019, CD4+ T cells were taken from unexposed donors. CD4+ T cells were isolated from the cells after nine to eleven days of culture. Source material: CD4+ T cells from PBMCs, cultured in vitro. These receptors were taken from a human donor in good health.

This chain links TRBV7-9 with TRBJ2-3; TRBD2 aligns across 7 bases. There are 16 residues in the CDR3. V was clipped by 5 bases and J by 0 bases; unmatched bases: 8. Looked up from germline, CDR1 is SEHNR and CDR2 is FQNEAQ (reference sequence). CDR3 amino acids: CASSDRDYLSTDTQYF. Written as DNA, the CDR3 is TGTGCCAGCAGCGACCGGGACTACCTGAGCACAGATACGCAGTATTTT.

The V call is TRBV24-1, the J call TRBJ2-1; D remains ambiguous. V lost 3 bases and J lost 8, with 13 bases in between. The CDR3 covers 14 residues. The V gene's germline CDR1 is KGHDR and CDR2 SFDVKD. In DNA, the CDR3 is TGTGCCACCAGTGATGACACTCGCGCCGATGAGCAGTTCTTC. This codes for CATSDDTRADEQFF.

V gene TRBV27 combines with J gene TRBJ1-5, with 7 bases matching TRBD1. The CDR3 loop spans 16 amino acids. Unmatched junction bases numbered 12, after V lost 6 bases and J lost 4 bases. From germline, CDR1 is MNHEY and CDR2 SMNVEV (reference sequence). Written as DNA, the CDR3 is TGTGCCAGCAGCAAGGCCATCGACAGGGTGAATCAGCCCCAGCATTTT. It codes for CASSKAIDRVNQPQHF.

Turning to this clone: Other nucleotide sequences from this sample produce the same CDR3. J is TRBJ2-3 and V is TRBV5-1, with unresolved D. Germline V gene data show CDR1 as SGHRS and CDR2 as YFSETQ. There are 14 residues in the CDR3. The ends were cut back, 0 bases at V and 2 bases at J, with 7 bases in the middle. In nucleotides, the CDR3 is TGCGCCAGCAGCTTGGGGGGTTACACAGATACGCAGTATTTT. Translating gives CASSLGGYTDTQYF.

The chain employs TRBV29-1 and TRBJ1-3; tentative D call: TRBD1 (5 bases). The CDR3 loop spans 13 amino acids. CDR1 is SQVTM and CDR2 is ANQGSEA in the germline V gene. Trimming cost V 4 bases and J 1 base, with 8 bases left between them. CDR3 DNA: TGCAGCGTTGTATCAGGGTCTGGAAACACCATATATTTT. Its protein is CSVVSGSGNTIYF.

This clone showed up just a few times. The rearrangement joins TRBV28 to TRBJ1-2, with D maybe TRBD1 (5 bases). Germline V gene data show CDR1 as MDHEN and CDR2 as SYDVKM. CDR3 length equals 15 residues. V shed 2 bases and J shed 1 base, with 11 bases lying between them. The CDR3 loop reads CASSLGQGINYGYTF. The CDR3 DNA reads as TGTGCCAGCAGTTTAGGGCAGGGTATTAACTATGGCTACACCTTC.